Listed below are T cell receptor beta chains from one sample, sequenced in a study of blood T cell repertoires in COVID-19. TCRdb's copy holds only in-frame clones and misses some; the assay was immunoSEQ multiplex PCR. This sample has approximately 100,000 clones, with 75% to 90% found just once. Source material: peripheral blood. The receptors stem from a human donor with acute or convalescent COVID-19. The donor label of this sample is uncertain. The CDR3 runs from the conserved cysteine through the conserved F or W. D genes are given only for firm matches. Size is stated for part of the rows, as once, few or many counts, or as a class when the clone is expanded.

d_gene | abundance | len | j_gene | v_gene | CDR3nt | CDR3aa
NA | NA | 16 | TRBJ1-3 | TRBV18 | TGTGCCAGCTCCTTCGAGACATCCTACTCTGGAAACACCATATATTTT | CASSFETSYSGNTIYF
NA | NA | 14 | TRBJ1-6 | TRBV7-9 | TGTGCCAGCAGCCGCGTCGAGCGTAATTCACCCCTCCACTTT | CASSRVERNSPLHF
TRBD2 | NA | 13 | TRBJ2-5 | TRBV15 | TGTGCCACCAGCCGGACTAGACAAGAGACCCAGTACTTC | CATSRTRQETQYF
NA | NA | 15 | TRBJ1-4 | TRBV9 | TGTGCCAGCAGCCTGGACATAACGAATAATGAAAAACTGTTTTTT | CASSLDITNNEKLFF
TRBD2 | NA | 14 | TRBJ2-1 | TRBV7-9 | TGTGCCAGCGTACTACTAGCGGGAGTCGGGGAGCAGTTCTTC | CASVLLAGVGEQFF
NA | NA | 14 | TRBJ2-2 | TRBV30 | TGTGCGTGGATGGGGCAGGGGGGAACCGGGGAGCTGTTTTTT | CAWMGQGGTGELFF
NA | NA | 13 | TRBJ2-5 | TRBV7-9 | TGTGCCAGCAGCCAGGGGAACCAAGAGACCCAGTACTTC | CASSQGNQETQYF
NA | once | 13 | TRBJ1-2 | TRBV5-4 | TGTGCCAGCAGCCAAAACAGGTTGAGTGGCTACACCTTC | CASSQNRLSGYTF
NA | NA | 13 | TRBJ2-1 | TRBV25-1 | TGTGCCAGCAGTGAATTGTGGGTCAGGGAGCAGTTCTTC | CASSELWVREQFF
NA | NA | 14 | TRBJ1-2 | TRBV18 | TGTGCCAGCTCACCGACACAGGGAGGGGACGGCTACACCTTC | CASSPTQGGDGYTF
TRBD2 | NA | 15 | TRBJ2-1 | TRBV27 | TGTGCCAGCAGTAGAGCGGGAGGGCCGTACAATGAGCAGTTCTTC | CASSRAGGPYNEQFF
NA | NA | 13 | TRBJ1-2 | TRBV6-5 | TGTGCCAGCAGGAACAGGGTCGACTATGGCTACACCTTC | CASRNRVDYGYTF
TRBD2 | NA | 15 | TRBJ2-1 | TRBV9 | TGTGCCAGCGACACCGGGACTAGCGGGTCCGATGAGCAGTTCTTC | CASDTGTSGSDEQFF
TRBD2 | once | 14 | TRBJ2-4 | TRBV6-5 | TGTGCCAGCAATAGGACTAGCGGGGGCCCCTTTCAGTACTTC | CASNRTSGGPFQYF
TRBD1 | NA | 16 | TRBJ2-1 | TRBV24-1 | TGTGCCACCAGTGAGAGGACAGGCCTACCATCGAATGAGCAGTTCTTC | CATSERTGLPSNEQFF
NA | NA | 14 | TRBJ2-7 | TRBV5-1 | TGCGCCAGCAGCTTGGAATCCAGCTCCTACGAGCAGTACTTC | CASSLESSSYEQYF
NA | NA | 13 | TRBJ1-2 | TRBV6-5 | TGTGCCAGCAGTTACCGCACGGGGGGTGGCTACACCTTC | CASSYRTGGGYTF
NA | NA | 17 | TRBJ2-7 | TRBV4-1 | TGCGCCAGCAGCCAAGCCACCTTGGCGGGGGCTCATTACGAGCAGTACTTC | CASSQATLAGAHYEQYF
NA | NA | 11 | TRBJ2-7 | TRBV20-1 | TGCAGTGCCCATCACAACTACGAGCAGTACTTC | CSAHHNYEQYF